This record covers a single TCR beta chain. The sample is drawn from a study of blood T cell repertoires in COVID-19. At the level of the study: Collection of acute and convalescent COVID-19 samples took place in the United States, Italy and Spain. The cDNA or gDNA used as material had been derived from T cells, B-cell-depleted T cells, or PBMCs.

The CDR3 has 17 amino acids. Germline V gives CDR1 KGHDR, CDR2 SFDVKD. The germline V and J ends were trimmed by 1 base and 3 bases, with 17 bases remaining between them. Source study methods: Quantification of nucleated cells was approximated via reference gene primer amplification. This table comes from immunoSEQ multiplex PCR, and its TCRdb copy is limited to in-frame clones, with some not included. The V and J calls and the clone size are those of that table, but D and trimming were determined from the DNA. The sample holds over 250,000 clones; roughly 85% are singletons and the top ten take around a tenth.

What was sequenced was peripheral blood. The clonotype originates from a woman aged 50 to 60 who had recovered from COVID-19. The chain joins TRBV24-1 to TRBJ2-5; no definite D call. CDR3 amino acids: CATSDFTAKTAKETQYF. CDR3 nucleotide sequence: TGTGCCACCAGTGATTTCACCGCCAAAACAGCCAAAGAGACCCAGTACTTC.